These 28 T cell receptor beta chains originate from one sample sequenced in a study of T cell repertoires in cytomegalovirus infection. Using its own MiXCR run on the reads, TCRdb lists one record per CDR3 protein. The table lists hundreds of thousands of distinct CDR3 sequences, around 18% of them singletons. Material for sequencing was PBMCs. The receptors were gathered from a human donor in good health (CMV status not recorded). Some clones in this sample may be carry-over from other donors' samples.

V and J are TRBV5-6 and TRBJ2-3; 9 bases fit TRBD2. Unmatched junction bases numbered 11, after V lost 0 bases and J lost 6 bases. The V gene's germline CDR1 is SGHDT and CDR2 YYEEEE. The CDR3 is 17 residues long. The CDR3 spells CASSLETLAGRRDTQYF. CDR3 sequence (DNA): TGTGCCAGCAGCTTGGAAACTCTAGCGGGAAGGAGGGATACGCAGTATTTT.

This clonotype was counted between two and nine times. The CDR3 DNA is TGTGCCAGCAAGGACAGGCCTATCACAGATACGCAGTATTTT. Amino acid sequence: CASKDRPITDTQYF. The chain has TRBV6-6 and TRBJ2-3, with TRBD1 matching 7 bases. CDR3 size: 14 residues. From germline, CDR1 is MNHNY and CDR2 SVGAGI (reference sequence). Unmatched junction bases numbered 6, after V lost 7 bases and J lost 2 bases.

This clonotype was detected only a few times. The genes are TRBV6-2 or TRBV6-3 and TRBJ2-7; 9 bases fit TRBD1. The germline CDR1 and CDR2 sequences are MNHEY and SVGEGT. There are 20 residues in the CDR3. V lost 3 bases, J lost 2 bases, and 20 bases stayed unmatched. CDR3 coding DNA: TGTGCCAGCAGTTATCAAGTTCACAGGGGGCGGCAGCGCGCCACCTACGAGCAGTACTTC. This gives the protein CASSYQVHRGRQRATYEQYF.

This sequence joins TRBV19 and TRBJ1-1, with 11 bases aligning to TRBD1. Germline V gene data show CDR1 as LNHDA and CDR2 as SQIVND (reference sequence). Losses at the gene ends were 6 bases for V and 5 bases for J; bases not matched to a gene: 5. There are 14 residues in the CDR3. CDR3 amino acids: CASSGQGALTEAFF. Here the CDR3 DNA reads TGTGCCAGTAGCGGACAGGGGGCGCTTACTGAAGCTTTCTTT.

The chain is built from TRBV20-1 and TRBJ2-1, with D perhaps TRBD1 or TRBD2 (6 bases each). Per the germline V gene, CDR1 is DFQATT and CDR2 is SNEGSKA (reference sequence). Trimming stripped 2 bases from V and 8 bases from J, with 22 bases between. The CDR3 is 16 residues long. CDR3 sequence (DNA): TGCAGTGCTAGACCTCGGGGGACAAGAAAGTGGGATGAGCAGTTCTTC. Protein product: CSARPRGTRKWDEQFF.

CDR3 coding DNA: TGCGCCAGCAGCCCTGCCAGGACAGGGAACACCGGGGAGCTGTTTTTT. Amino acids: CASSPARTGNTGELFF. This chain links TRBV4-1 with TRBJ2-2; 7 nucleotides agree with TRBD1. With 4 bases clipped from V and 1 base from J, the junction kept 6 bases outside the gene matches. The CDR3 spans 16 residues. Germline-derived CDR1 and CDR2 are MGHRA and YSYEKL.

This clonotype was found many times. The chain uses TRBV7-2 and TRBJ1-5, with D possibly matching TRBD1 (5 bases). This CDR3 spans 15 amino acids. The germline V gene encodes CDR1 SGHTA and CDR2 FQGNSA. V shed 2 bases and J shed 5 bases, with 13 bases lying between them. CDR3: CASSLTGSGYQPQHF. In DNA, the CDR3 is TGTGCCAGCAGCTTAACGGGTTCAGGGTATCAGCCCCAGCATTTT.

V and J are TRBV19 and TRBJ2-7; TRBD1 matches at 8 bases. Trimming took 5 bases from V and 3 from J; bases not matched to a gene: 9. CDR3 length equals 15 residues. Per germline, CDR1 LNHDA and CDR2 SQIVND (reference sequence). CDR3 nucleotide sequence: TGTGCCAGTAGTGTTTCAGGGGGCCCTCTCTACGAGCAGTACTTC. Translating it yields CASSVSGGPLYEQYF. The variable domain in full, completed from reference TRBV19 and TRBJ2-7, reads DGGITQSPKYLFRKEGQNVTLSCEQNLNHDAMYWYRQDPGQGLRLIYYSQIVNDFQKGDIAEGYSVSREKKESFPLTVTSAQKNPTAFYLCASSVSGGPLYEQYFGPGTRLTVT.

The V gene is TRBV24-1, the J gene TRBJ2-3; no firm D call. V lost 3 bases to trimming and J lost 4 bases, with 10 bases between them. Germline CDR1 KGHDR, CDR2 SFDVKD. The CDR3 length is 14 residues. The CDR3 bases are TGTGCCACCAGTGATCTACCATCACCAGATACGCAGTATTTT. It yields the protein CATSDLPSPDTQYF.

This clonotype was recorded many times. The CDR3 region has the DNA TGTGCCAGCAGCTTAGGGACTACTAACTATGGCTACACCTTC. Amino acid sequence: CASSLGTTNYGYTF. The chain uses TRBV7-9 and TRBJ1-2; D unclear. There are 14 residues in the CDR3. Trimming took off 1 base at V and 0 bases at J, with 6 bases between the two ends. CDR1 SEHNR and CDR2 FQNEAQ come from the germline V gene (reference sequence).

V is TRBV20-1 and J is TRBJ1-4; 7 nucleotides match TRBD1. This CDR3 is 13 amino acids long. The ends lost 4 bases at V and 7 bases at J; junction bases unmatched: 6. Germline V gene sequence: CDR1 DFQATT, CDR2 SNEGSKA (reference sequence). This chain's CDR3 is CSAMGRGGEKLFF. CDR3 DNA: TGCAGTGCTATGGGCAGGGGGGGTGAAAAACTGTTTTTT.

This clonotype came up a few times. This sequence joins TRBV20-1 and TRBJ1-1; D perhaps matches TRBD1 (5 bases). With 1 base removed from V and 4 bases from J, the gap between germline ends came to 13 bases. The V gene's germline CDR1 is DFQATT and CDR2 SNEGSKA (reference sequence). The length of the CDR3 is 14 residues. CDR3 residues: CSARGYGTGTEAFF. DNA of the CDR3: TGCAGTGCTAGAGGTTATGGTACAGGCACTGAAGCTTTCTTT.

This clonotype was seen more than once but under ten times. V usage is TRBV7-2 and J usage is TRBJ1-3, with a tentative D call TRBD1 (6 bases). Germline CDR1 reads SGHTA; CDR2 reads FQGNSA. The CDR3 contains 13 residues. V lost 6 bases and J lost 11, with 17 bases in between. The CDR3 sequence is CASSQQGFGSIYF. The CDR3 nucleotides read TGTGCCAGCAGTCAACAGGGATTCGGGTCCATATATTTT.

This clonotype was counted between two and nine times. The CDR3 loop is CASSVSEGYNEQFF. The CDR3 DNA reads as TGTGCCAGCAGTGTCAGTGAAGGGTACAATGAGCAGTTCTTC. V usage is TRBV12-3 or TRBV12-4 and J usage is TRBJ2-1; D unresolved. This CDR3 has 14 amino acids. Trimming shortened V by 5 bases and J by 4 bases, and 12 bases separated the two germline ends.

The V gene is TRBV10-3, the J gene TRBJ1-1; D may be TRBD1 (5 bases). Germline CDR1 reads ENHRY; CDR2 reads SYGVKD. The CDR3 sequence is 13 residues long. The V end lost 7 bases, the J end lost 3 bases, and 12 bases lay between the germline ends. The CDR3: CAITQGADTEAFF. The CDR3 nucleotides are TGTGCCATCACTCAAGGGGCTGACACTGAAGCTTTCTTT.

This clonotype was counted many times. The CDR3 DNA is TGCAGTGCTCCGGAGGGGGGAGTAACTGGGGCCAACGTCCTGACTTTC. Protein sequence: CSAPEGGVTGANVLTF. The V call is TRBV20-1, the J call TRBJ2-6; D tentatively fits TRBD1 or TRBD2 (6 bases each). Germline V gives CDR1 DFQATT, CDR2 SNEGSKA (reference sequence). The CDR3 totals 16 residues. The V and J ends lost 5 bases and 2 bases respectively, with 16 bases between them.

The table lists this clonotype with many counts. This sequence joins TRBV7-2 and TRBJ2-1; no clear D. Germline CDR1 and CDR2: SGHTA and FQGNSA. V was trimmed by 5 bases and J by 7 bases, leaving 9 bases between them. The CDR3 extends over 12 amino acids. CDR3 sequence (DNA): TGTGCCAGCAGCCTTGGGTGGAATGAGCAGTTCTTC. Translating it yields CASSLGWNEQFF.

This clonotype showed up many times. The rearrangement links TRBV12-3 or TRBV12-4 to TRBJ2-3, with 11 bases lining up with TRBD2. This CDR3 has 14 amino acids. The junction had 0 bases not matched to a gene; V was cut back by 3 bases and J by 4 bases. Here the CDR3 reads CASSLTSGADTQYF. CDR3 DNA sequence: TGTGCCAGCAGTTTGACTAGCGGGGCAGATACGCAGTATTTT.

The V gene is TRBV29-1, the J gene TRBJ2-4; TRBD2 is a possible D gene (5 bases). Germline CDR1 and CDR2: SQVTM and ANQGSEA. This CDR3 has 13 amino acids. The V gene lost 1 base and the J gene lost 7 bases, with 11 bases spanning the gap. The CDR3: CSVEASTGNIQYF. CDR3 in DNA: TGCAGCGTTGAAGCCTCCACGGGGAACATTCAGTACTTC.

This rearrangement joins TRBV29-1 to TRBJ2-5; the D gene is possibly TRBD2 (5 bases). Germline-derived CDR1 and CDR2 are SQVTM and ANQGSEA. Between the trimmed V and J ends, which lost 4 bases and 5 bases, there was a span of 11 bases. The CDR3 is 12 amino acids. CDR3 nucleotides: TGCAGCGTTGTCCCTAGCCGGGAGACCCAGTACTTC. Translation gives CSVVPSRETQYF.

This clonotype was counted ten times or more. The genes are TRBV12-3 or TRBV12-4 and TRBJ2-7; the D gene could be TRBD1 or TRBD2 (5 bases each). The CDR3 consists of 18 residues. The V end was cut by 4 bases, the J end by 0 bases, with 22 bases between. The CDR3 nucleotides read TGTGCCAGCAGTTCCCGGACACTAGGCGGTGGGTCCTCCTACGAGCAGTACTTC. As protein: CASSSRTLGGGSSYEQYF.

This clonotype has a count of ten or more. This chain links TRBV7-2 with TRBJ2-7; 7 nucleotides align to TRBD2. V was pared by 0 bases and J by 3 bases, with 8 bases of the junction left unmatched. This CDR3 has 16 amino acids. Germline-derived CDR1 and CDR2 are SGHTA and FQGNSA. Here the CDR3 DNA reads TGTGCCAGCAGCTTAGCGGGGCGGGGGTCCCTCTACGAGCAGTACTTC. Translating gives CASSLAGRGSLYEQYF.

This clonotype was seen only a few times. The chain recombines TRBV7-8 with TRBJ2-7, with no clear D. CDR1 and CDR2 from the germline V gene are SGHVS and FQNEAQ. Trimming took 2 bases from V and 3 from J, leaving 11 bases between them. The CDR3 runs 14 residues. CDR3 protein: CASSLYTGNYEQYF. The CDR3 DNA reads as TGTGCCAGCAGCTTATATACGGGCAACTACGAGCAGTACTTC.

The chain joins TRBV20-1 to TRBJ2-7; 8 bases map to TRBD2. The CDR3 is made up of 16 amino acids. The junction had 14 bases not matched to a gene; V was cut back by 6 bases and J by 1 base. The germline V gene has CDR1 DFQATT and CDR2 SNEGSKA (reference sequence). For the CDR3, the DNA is TGCAGTGCCCTGAATCTAGCGGGTTCCGGGTCCTACGAGCAGTACTTC. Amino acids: CSALNLAGSGSYEQYF.

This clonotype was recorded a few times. The CDR3 region has the DNA TGCAGCGTTGAAGACAGGAACTATGGCTACACCTTC. Translation: CSVEDRNYGYTF. V and J are TRBV29-1 and TRBJ1-2; D gene unclear. The CDR3 is 12 amino acids. Germline loops: CDR1 SQVTM, CDR2 ANQGSEA. The V and J ends lost 0 bases and 2 bases respectively, with 4 bases between them.

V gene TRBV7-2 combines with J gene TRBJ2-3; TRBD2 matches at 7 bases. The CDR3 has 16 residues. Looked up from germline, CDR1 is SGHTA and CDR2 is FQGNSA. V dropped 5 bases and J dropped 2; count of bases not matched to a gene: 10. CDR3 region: CASSRLFSGTTDTQYF. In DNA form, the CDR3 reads TGTGCCAGCAGCCGACTGTTCAGCGGGACCACAGATACGCAGTATTTT.

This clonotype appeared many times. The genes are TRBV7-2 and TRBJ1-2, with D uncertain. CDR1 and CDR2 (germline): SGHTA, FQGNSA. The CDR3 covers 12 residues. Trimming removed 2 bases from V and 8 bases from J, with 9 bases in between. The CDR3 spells CASSLLNKGYTF. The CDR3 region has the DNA TGTGCCAGCAGCTTACTCAATAAGGGCTACACCTTC.

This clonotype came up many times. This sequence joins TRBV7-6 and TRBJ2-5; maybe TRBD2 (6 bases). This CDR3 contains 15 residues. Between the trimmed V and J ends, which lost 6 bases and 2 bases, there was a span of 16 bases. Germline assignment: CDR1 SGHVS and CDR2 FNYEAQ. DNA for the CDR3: TGTGCCAGCAGTCCCACCATACGGGAGCAAGAGACCCAGTACTTC. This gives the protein CASSPTIREQETQYF.